This T cell receptor (beta chain) was found in a study of blood T cell repertoires in COVID-19. Study details: Samples came from the United States, Italy and Spain, spanning acute and convalescent COVID-19. T cells, B-cell-depleted T cells, or PBMCs supplied cDNA or gDNA.

This CDR3 has 15 amino acids. The trim removed 5 bases at V and 5 bases at J, leaving 10 bases unmatched. Germline V gene sequence: CDR1 LNHDA, CDR2 SQIVND (reference sequence). Original analysis: The authors estimated nucleated cell counts from reference gene primer amplification. Profiling relied on immunoSEQ multiplex PCR, and the TCRdb table lists in-frame clones only, not all of them. V, J and clone size were drawn from that table, and D and trimming were deduced from the DNA. The sample contains around 33,000 clones, 78% of which appear only once. The sequenced sample consisted of peripheral blood. The chain links TRBV19 to TRBJ2-7; 9 bases line up with TRBD1. The clonotype was recovered from a man aged 80 or over with acute or convalescent COVID-19. As DNA, the CDR3 is TGTGCCAGTAGTGCCGGGACAGGGTTTTTCAACGAGCAGTACTTC. Translation gives CASSAGTGFFNEQYF.